One sample yielded the 3 T cell receptor beta chains listed below, sequenced in a study of shared clonotypes between healthy human individuals. Selected positively for CCR7 and CD45RO-negative, naive CD8 cells excluded terminally differentiated effector memory CD45RA+ cells. Assay: immunoSEQ multiplex PCR; the TCRdb copy retains only in-frame clones and omits some. The data show some 2 million clones, about 95% seen once. Sequencing input: naive CD8+ T cells sorted from blood. The origin of the receptors is a man between 18 and 35 years old in good health.

This clone has just one count. This same CDR3 is encoded by further DNA sequences in the sample. The rearrangement uses TRBV27 and TRBJ2-1; 11 nucleotides align to TRBD2. Germline V gene data show CDR1 as MNHEY and CDR2 as SMNVEV (reference sequence). V trimming: 4 bases; J trimming: 6 bases; junction bases outside the gene matches: 5. The CDR3 has 15 residues. Here the CDR3 DNA reads TGTGCCAGCAGTTCCGGGACTAGCGGAGGCAATGAGCAGTTCTTC. Encoded protein: CASSSGTSGGNEQFF.

This chain connects TRBV5-4 to TRBJ2-7, with TRBD1 matching 7 bases. The V gene end was trimmed by 2 bases and the J gene end by 3 bases; junction bases not matched to a gene: 5. CDR1 and CDR2 from the germline V gene are SGHNT and YYREEE (reference sequence). The CDR3 length is 14 residues. The CDR3 DNA follows: TGTGCCAGCAGCTTACTAGGACAGGACTACGAGCAGTACTTC. As protein: CASSLLGQDYEQYF. Using reference TRBV5-4 and TRBJ2-7 for the parts outside the CDR3, the full variable domain is ETGVTQSPTHLIKTRGQQVTLRCSSQSGHNTVSWYQQALGQGPQFIFQYYREEENGRGNFPPRFSGLQFPNYSSELNVNALELDDSALYLCASSLLGQDYEQYFGPGTRLTVT.

The chain is built from TRBV11-3 and TRBJ2-1, with 13 positions matching TRBD2. The V and J ends lost 5 bases and 0 bases, in that order; junction bases with no gene match: 4. The V gene's germline CDR1 is SGHNT and CDR2 YENEEA. The length of the CDR3 is 17 residues. CDR3 sequence (DNA): TGTGCCAGCAGCCACTGGACTAGCGGGAGCTCCTACAATGAGCAGTTCTTC. This codes for CASSHWTSGSSYNEQFF.